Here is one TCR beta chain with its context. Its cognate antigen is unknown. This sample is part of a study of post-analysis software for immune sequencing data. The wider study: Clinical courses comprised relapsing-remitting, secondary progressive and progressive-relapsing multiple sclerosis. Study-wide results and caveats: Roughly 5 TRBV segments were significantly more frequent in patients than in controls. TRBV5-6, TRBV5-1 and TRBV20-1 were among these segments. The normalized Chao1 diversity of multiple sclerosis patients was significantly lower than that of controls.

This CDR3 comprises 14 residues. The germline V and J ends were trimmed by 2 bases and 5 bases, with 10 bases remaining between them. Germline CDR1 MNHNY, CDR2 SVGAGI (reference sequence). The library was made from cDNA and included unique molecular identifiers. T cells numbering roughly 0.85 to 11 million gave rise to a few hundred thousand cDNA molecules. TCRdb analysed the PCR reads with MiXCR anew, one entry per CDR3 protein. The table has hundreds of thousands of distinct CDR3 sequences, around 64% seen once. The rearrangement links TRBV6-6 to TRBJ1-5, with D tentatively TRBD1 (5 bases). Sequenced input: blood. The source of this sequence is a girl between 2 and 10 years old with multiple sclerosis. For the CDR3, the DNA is TGTGCCAGCAGTTACACACAGGTTGATCAGCCCCAGCATTTT. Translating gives CASSYTQVDQPQHF.